This entry is about one TCR beta chain. What it binds is unknown. At one of its ends the junction is not consistent with the germline gene, which may arise from a read error. The sample holds other DNA sequences that translate to the same CDR3. This specimen belongs to a study of beta chain features in type 1 diabetes. Notes on the study in general: An over-representation of cells with high TCR expression could result from cDNA sequencing. Patients and controls would be equally affected if PCR favored shorter templates. In these data, an HLA type influence on TCRB rearrangement remained unresolved.

Since all of the isolated RNA was reverse transcribed, expressed TCRB transcripts were what got sequenced. Sequencing was performed with immunoSEQ multiplex PCR; in TCRdb, only in-frame clones are kept and a portion is missing. This sample yields about 320,000 clones, of which 14% are seen a single time; 5.5% to 7.5% belongs to the top ten. The CDR3 is made up of 14 amino acids. Per the germline V gene, CDR1 is SGDLS and CDR2 is YYNGEE. One heparinised blood draw, averaging approximately 120 mL, came from each donor. Sequencing input: central memory CD4+ T cells from blood. The source is a man aged 25 to 40 in good health. The chain uses TRBV9 and TRBJ1-6, with 8 bases fitting TRBD1. CDR3 in amino acids: CASKPGTGVGALHF. CDR3 DNA: TGCGCCAGCAAGCCCGGGACAGGAGTAGGGGCCCTCCACTTT. Looking up the rest from reference TRBV9 and TRBJ1-6 gives the full variable domain: DSGVTQTPKHLITATGQRVTLRCSPRSGDLSVYWYQQSLDQGLQFLIQYYNGEERAKGNILERFSAQQFPDLHSELNLSSLELGDSALYFCASKPGTGVGALHFGNGTRLTVT.